A selection of T cell receptor beta chains follows, all from one sample in a study of T cell changes during pregnancy in multiple sclerosis. Profiling relied on immunoSEQ multiplex PCR, and the TCRdb table lists in-frame clones only, not all of them. Among tens of thousands of clones, 85% to 90% were seen once, and the ten largest hold over 4%. Sequences were obtained from peripheral blood from another person, used as feeder cells. The source is a human donor whose cells served as feeder cells for cultures in a pregnancy study. The conserved cysteine and the conserved F or W are not part of the CDR3 here. Each record gives: J gene, V gene, CDR3 length, CDR3 protein.

>TRBJ1-1|TRBV4-2|13
ASSQELDRFTEAF
>TRBJ2-7|TRBV18|14
ASSPGLAGVTYEQY
>TRBJ2-7|TRBV6-1|13
ASSERTSGISEQY
>TRBJ2-3|TRBV7-2|13
ASSASGGVADTQY
>TRBJ1-3|TRBV2|14
ASSAYSGTSGNTIY
>TRBJ1-1|TRBV30|12
AWSLPIMNTEAF
>TRBJ2-1|TRBV7-6|13
ASSLASRRSNEQF
>TRBJ1-4|TRBV27|11
ASSNMGDDQLF
>TRBJ2-1|TRBV30|11
AWSSVRRNEQF
>TRBJ1-1|TRBV30|10
AWSVQALEAF
>TRBJ2-7|TRBV6-7|11
ASRDTGSHEQY
>TRBJ2-7|TRBV2|13
ASSDPGGRSYEQY
>TRBJ1-3|TRBV4-3|14
ASSQVVRNSGNTIY
>TRBJ2-1|TRBV10-3|14
AISALVAGSYNEQF
>TRBJ1-3|TRBV30|13
AWSELDRPGNTIY
>TRBJ2-7|TRBV11-3|13
ASSLGTAGNYEQY
>TRBJ1-4|TRBV4-3|13
ASSQNGGTGEKLF
>TRBJ2-3|TRBV4-2|14
ASSQEASGNPDTQY
>TRBJ1-2|TRBV5-8|11
ASSLVAVYGYT
>TRBJ2-2|TRBV11-3|12
ASSLYTDTGELF
>TRBJ1-1|TRBV9|12
ASSVGVVNTEAF
>TRBJ1-6|TRBV7-2|10
ASSRRNSPLH
>TRBJ2-1|TRBV7-2|12
ASSLQGSYNEQF
>TRBJ2-3|TRBV5-1|12
ASSPGQLTDTQY
>TRBJ1-5|TRBV2|7
ASGQPQH
>TRBJ2-5|TRBV7-2|15
ASSLSRTGFYQETQY
>TRBJ1-1|TRBV7-7|11
ASSLTGNTEAF
>TRBJ1-2|TRBV7-3|13
ASSLSWTGLGGYT
>TRBJ1-2|TRBV4-3|12
ASSQWGTSYGYT